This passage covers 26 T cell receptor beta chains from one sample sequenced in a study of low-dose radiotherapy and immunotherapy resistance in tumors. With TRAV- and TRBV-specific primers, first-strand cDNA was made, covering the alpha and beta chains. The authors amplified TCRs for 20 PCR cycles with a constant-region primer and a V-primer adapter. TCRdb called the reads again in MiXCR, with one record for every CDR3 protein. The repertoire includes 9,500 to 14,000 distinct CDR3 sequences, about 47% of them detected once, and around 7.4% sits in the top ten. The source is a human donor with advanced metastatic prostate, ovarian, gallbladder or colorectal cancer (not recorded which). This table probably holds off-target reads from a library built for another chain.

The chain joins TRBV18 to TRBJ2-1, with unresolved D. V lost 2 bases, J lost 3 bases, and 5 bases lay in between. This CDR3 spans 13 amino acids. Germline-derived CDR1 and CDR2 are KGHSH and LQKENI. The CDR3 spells CASSPSVYNEQFF. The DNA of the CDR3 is TGTGCCAGCTCACCATCCGTCTACAATGAGCAGTTCTTC.

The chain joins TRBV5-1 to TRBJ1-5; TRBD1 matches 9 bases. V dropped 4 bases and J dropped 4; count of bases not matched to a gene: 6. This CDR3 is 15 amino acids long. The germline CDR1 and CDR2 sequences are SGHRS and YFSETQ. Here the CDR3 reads CASSGGTGRNQPQHF. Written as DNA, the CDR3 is TGCGCCAGCAGCGGCGGGACAGGGAGGAATCAGCCCCAGCATTTT. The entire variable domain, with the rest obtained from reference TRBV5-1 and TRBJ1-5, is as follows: KAGVTQTPRYLIKTRGQQVTLSCSPISGHRSVSWYQQTPGQGLQFLFEYFSETQRNKGNFPGRFSGRQFSNSRSEMNVSTLELGDSALYLCASSGGTGRNQPQHFGDGTRLSIL.

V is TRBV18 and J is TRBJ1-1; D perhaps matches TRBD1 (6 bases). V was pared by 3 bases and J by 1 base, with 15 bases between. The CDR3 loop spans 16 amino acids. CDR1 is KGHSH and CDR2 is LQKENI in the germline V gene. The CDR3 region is CASSPTQGFENTEAFF. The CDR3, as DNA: TGTGCCAGCTCACCGACGCAGGGGTTCGAGAACACTGAAGCTTTCTTT.

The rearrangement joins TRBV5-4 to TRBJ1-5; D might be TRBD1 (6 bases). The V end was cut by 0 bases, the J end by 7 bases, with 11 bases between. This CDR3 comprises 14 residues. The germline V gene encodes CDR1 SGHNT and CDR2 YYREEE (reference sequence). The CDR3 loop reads CASSLDRVGQPQHF. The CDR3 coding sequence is TGTGCCAGCAGCTTGGACAGGGTGGGACAGCCCCAGCATTTT.

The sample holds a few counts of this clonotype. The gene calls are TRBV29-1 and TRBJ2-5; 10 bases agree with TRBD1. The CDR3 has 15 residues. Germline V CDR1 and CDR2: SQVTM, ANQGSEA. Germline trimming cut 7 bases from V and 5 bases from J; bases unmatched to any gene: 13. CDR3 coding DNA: TGCAGCGCGAGCAGCGACAGGGGGCGCGGGGAGACCCAGTACTTC. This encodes CSASSDRGRGETQYF.

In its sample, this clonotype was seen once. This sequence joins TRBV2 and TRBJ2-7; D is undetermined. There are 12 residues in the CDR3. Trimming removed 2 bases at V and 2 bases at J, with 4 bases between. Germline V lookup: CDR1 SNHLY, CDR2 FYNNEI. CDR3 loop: CASSESPYEQYF. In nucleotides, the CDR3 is TGTGCCAGCAGTGAATCCCCCTACGAGCAGTACTTC.

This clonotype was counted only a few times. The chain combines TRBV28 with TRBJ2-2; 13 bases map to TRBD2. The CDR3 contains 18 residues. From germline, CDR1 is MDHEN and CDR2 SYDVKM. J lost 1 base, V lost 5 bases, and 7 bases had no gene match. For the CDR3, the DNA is TGTGCCAGCAGTATGGGACTAGCGGGGTGGATGAACACCGGGGAGCTGTTTTTT. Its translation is CASSMGLAGWMNTGELFF.

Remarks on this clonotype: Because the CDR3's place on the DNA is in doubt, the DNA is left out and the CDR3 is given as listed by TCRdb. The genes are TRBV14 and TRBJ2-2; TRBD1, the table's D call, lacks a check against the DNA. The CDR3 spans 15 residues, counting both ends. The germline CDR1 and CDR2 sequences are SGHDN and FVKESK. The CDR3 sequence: CASSLQGRHRGAVFF.

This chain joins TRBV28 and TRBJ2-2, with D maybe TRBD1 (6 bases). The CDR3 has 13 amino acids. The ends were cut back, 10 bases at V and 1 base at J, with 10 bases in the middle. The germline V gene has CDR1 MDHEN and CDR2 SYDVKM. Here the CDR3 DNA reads TGTGCCATCCTGGGACAGAACACCGGGGAGCTGTTTTTT. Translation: CAILGQNTGELFF.

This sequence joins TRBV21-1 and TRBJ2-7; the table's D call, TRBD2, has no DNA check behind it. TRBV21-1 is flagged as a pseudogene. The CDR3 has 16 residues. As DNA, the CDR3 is TGTGCCAGCAGCATCAAGACTAGCGGGAGGGCAATCGAGCAGTACTTC. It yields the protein CASSIKTSGRAIEQYF.

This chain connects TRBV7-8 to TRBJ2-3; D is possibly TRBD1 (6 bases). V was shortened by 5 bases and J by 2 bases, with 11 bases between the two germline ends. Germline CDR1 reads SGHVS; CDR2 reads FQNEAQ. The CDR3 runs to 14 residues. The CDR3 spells CASSGQSYTDTQYF. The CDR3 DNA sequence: TGTGCCAGCAGCGGACAGTCTTACACAGATACGCAGTATTTT.

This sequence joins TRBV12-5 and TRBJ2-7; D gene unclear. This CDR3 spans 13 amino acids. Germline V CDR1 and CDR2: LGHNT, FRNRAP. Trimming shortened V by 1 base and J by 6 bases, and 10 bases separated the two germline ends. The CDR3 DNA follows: TGTGCTAGTGGTTTGGCCTCGGGCTTCGAGCAGTACTTC. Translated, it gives CASGLASGFEQYF.

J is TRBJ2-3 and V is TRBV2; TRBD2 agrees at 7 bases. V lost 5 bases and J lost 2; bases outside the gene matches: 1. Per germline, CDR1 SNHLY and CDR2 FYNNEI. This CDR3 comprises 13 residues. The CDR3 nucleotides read TGTGCCAGCAGTCGGGAGGCCACAGATACGCAGTATTTT. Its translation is CASSREATDTQYF.

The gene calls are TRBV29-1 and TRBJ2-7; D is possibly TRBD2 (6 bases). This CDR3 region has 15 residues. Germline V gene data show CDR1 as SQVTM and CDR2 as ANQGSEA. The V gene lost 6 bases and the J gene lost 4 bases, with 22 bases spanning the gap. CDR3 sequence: CSVWVERVSRYEQYF. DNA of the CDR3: TGCAGCGTATGGGTGGAGCGGGTATCAAGGTACGAGCAGTACTTC.

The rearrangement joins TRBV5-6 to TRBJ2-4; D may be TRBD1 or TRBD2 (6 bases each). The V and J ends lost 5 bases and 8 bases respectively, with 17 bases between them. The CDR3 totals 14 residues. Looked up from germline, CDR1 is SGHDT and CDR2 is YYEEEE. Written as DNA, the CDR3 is TGTGCCAGCAGATCGCGAGGAGGGGGAGACATTCAGTACTTC. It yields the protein CASRSRGGGDIQYF.

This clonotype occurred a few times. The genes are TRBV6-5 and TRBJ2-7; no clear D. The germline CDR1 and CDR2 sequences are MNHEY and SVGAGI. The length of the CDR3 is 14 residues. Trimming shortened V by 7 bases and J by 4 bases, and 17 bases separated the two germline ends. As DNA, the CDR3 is TGTGCCAGCACCCGAAACGGAATCGGGTACGAGCAGTACTTC. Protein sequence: CASTRNGIGYEQYF.

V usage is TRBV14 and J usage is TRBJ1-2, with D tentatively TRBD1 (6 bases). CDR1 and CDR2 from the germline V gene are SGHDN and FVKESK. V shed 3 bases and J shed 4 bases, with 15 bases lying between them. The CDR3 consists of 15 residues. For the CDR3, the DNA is TGTGCCAGCAGCCAGTCCGGGGGGCGATTCTATGGCTACACCTTC. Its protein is CASSQSGGRFYGYTF.

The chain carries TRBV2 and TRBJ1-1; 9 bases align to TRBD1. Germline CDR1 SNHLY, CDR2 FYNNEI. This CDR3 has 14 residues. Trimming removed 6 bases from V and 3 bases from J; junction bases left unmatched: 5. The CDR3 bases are TGTGCCAGCAGCGTACAGGGGGCTGACACTGAAGCTTTCTTT. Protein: CASSVQGADTEAFF.

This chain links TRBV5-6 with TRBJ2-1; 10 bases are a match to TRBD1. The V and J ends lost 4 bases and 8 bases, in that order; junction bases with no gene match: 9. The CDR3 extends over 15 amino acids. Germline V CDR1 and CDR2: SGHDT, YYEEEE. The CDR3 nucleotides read TGTGCCAGCAGCCCTGGGACAGGGGCCGGGGATGAGCAGTTCTTC. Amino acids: CASSPGTGAGDEQFF.

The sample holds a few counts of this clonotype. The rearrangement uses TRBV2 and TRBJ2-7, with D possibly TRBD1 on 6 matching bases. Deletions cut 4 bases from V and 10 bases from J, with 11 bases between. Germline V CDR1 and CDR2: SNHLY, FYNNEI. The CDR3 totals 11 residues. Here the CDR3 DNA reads TGTGCCAGCAGTGTCGGGGACAAACAGTACTTC. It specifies CASSVGDKQYF.

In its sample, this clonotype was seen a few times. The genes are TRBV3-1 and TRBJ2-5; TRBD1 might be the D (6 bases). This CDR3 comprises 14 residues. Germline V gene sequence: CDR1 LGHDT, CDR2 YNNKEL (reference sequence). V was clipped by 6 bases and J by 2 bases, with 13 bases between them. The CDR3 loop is CASSRGTSQETQYF. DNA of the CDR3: TGTGCCAGCAGTCGAGGGACATCGCAAGAGACCCAGTACTTC.

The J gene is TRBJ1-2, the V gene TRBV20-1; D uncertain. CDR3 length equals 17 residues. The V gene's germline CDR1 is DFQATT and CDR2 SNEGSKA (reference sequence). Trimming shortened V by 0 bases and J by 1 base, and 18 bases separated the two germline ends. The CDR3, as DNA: TGCAGTGCTAGAGACCTAGCTACGAGTTCGGTTAACTATGGCTACACCTTC. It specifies CSARDLATSSVNYGYTF.

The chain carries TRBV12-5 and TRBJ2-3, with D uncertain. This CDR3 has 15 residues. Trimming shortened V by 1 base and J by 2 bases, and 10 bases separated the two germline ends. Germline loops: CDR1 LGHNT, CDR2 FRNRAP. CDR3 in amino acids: CASGLGVLLTDTQYF. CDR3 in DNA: TGTGCTAGTGGTTTGGGGGTACTGCTCACAGATACGCAGTATTTT.

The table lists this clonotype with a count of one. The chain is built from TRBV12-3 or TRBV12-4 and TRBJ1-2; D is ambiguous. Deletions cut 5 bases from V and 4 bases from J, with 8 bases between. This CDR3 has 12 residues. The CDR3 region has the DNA TGTGCCAGCAGTGGGAGCCTCTATGGCTACACCTTC. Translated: CASSGSLYGYTF.

This chain's CDR3 is CASSPSGRNEQFF. Written as DNA, the CDR3 is TGTGCCAGCAGTCCTAGCGGGAGGAATGAGCAGTTCTTC. The V call is TRBV5-4, the J call TRBJ2-1; 11 nucleotides match TRBD2. After removal of 5 bases from V and 7 bases from J, the junction contained 2 bases not matched to a gene. This CDR3 is built from 13 residues. Germline V gene sequence: CDR1 SGHNT, CDR2 YYREEE (reference sequence).

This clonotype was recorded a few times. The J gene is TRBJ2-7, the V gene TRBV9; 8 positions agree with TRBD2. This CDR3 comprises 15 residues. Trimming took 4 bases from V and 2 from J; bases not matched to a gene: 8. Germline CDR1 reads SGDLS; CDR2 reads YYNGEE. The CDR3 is CASSPQPGGAYEQYF. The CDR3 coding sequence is TGTGCCAGCAGCCCCCAGCCCGGGGGGGCCTACGAGCAGTACTTC.